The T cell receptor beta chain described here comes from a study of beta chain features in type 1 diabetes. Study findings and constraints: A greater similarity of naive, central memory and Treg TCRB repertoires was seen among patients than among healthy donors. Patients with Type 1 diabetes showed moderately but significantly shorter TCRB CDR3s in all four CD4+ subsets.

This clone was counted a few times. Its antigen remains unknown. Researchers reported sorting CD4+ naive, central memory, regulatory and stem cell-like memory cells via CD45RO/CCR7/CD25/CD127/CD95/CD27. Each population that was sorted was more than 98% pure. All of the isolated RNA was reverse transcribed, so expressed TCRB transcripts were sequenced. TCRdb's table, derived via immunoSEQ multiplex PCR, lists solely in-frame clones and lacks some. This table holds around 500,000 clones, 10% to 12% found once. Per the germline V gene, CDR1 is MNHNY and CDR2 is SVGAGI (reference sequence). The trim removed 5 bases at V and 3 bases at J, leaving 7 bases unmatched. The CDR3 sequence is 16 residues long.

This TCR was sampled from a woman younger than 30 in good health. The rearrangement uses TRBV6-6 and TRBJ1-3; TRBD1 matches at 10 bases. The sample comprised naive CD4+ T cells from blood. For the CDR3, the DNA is TGTGCCAGCAGTCCCGGGACAGGGGCTGGTGGAAACACCATATATTTT. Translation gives CASSPGTGAGGNTIYF.